The 3 T cell receptor beta chains below were found in one sample sequenced in a study of T cell responses to AZD1222 COVID-19 vaccine. The method was immunoSEQ multiplex PCR; TCRdb's version includes in-frame clones alone and lacks a portion of them. The sample holds approximately 150,000 clones, 85% to 95% seen once. The sequences come from peripheral blood, collected on day 0 of AZD1222 vaccination. These receptors were obtained from an adult in good health.

The V and J genes are TRBV7-8 and TRBJ2-1, with 8 nucleotides matching TRBD2. Unmatched junction bases numbered 3, after V lost 0 bases and J lost 2 bases. Germline CDR1 reads SGHVS; CDR2 reads FQNEAQ. The length of the CDR3 is 16 residues. The CDR3, as DNA: TGTGCCAGCAGCTTAGCGGCGGGAGGAACCTACAATGAGCAGTTCTTC. Encoded protein: CASSLAAGGTYNEQFF.

This rearrangement joins TRBV4-2 to TRBJ1-2; perhaps TRBD1 as D (6 bases). V was cut by 0 bases and J by 6 bases, with 23 bases left in between. The CDR3 has 18 amino acids. CDR1 LGHNA and CDR2 YNFKEQ come from the germline V gene. The CDR3 bases are TGTGCCAGCAGCCAAGATGGTCCCGGGACATTCCAATGGGATGGCTACACCTTC. Amino acids: CASSQDGPGTFQWDGYTF.

The chain uses TRBV7-2 and TRBJ2-1; maybe TRBD2 (7 bases). The germline V and J ends were trimmed by 5 bases and 9 bases, with 11 bases remaining between them. The CDR3 length is 12 residues. Looked up from germline, CDR1 is SGHTA and CDR2 is FQGNSA. The CDR3 region has the DNA TGTGCCAGCAGCCCGAGGGGGGGTGAGCAGTTCTTC. Amino acids: CASSPRGGEQFF. Full variable domain (missing parts from reference TRBV7-2 and TRBJ2-1): GAGVSQSPSNKVTEKGKDVELRCDPISGHTALYWYRQSLGQGLEFLIYFQGNSAPDKSGLPSDRFSAERTGGSVSTLTIQRTQQEDSAVYLCASSPRGGEQFFGPGTRLTVL.